One and the same sample provided the 8 T cell receptor delta chains below, sequenced in a study of human gamma delta and Vdelta1 T cells. TCRdb re-identified clones in the PCR reads via CATT. The sample lists roughly 760 delta-chain clones, 15% to 20% seen once, with roughly 60% in the top ten. The sequenced sample consisted of Vdelta1 gamma-delta T cells from blood. These receptors all come from a human donor in good health.

By frequency in the sample, this clone is medium-sized. The chain is built from TRDV1 and TRDJ1; perhaps TRDD2 as D (6 bases). CDR3 length equals 15 residues. Per the germline V gene, CDR1 is TSWWSYY and CDR2 is QGS. Trimming removed 4 bases from V and 7 bases from J, with 19 bases in between. The CDR3 nucleotides read TGTGCTCTTGGGGGCCCGGCCTTCCCTACACTTAAACTCATCTTT. Translating it yields CALGGPAFPTLKLIF.

Notes on this clone: This likely came from a read error, as a far larger clone is one base away. The chain couples TRDV1 to TRDJ1, with 12 bases identical to TRDD3. Germline V gene data show CDR1 as TSWWSYY and CDR2 as QGS. The trim removed 4 bases at V and 0 bases at J, leaving 30 bases unmatched. The CDR3 covers 25 residues. DNA for the CDR3: TGTGCTCTTGGGGGGCTTACTGGGGGATACATTAGGTCTGTGTGGGAGGCCTCGTACACCGATAAACTCATCTTT. Translation: CALGGLTGGYIRSVWEASYTDKLIF.

There are a few counts of this clone. The V and J genes are TRDV1 and TRDJ1; TRDD3 matches 9 bases. V dropped 3 bases and J dropped 1; count of bases not matched to a gene: 12. The CDR3 covers 18 residues. Per germline, CDR1 TSWWSYY and CDR2 QGS. This CDR3 reads CALGDVYVWGISTDKLIF. CDR3 nucleotide sequence: TGTGCTCTTGGGGACGTCTACGTCTGGGGGATTAGCACCGATAAACTCATCTTT.

By sample fraction, this clone is medium-sized. V and J are TRDV1 and TRDJ1; a weak D match, TRDD2 (9 bases). CDR3 size: 25 residues. Trimming took 3 bases from V and 0 from J, leaving 41 bases between them. Germline V lookup: CDR1 TSWWSYY, CDR2 QGS. This CDR3 is CALGDHLPTGDWGATHVWYTDKLIF. As DNA, the CDR3 is TGTGCTCTTGGGGACCACCTTCCTACGGGGGACTGGGGGGCCACCCACGTTTGGTACACCGATAAACTCATCTTT.

In regard to this clone: The mismatch at residue 15 between this DNA's translation and the TCRdb protein of a much larger clone likely reflects a read error; the protein shown is translated from the DNA. This sequence joins TRDV1 and TRDJ1, with 9 bases aligning to TRDD3. The CDR3 has 19 residues. Germline V gene data show CDR1 as TSWWSYY and CDR2 as QGS. For the CDR3, the DNA is TGTGCTCTTGACCAAGGGTCCGGGGGATACCTAAAGAGCACCGTTAAACTCATCTTT. It codes for CALDQGSGGYLKSTVKLIF.

The chain employs TRDV1 and TRDJ1; TRDD3 aligns across 9 bases. The CDR3 is made up of 23 amino acids. V dropped 1 base and J dropped 0; count of bases not matched to a gene: 24. The V gene's germline CDR1 is TSWWSYY and CDR2 QGS. The CDR3 is CALGEPSLPRQTTGGQYTDKLIF. The CDR3, as DNA: TGTGCTCTTGGGGAACCATCCCTTCCTCGCCAAACTACTGGGGGACAATACACCGATAAACTCATCTTT.

Judged by abundance, this clone is large. V is TRDV1 and J is TRDJ1, with TRDD3 matching over 12 bases. The CDR3 covers 25 residues. V gave up 0 bases and J gave up 3 bases; unmatched junction bases: 29. Germline V gives CDR1 TSWWSYY, CDR2 QGS. CDR3: CALGELNPPLFSGWGIRRIADKLIF. CDR3 bases: TGTGCTCTTGGGGAACTTAACCCCCCCCTTTTTTCGGGCTGGGGGATACGCAGGATTGCCGATAAACTCATCTTT.

A note on this clone: A far more abundant clone sits one base away, making this likely a read error. This sample also contains other DNA sequences that code for the same CDR3. V gene TRDV1 combines with J gene TRDJ1, with 9 bases aligning to TRDD3. The CDR3 is made up of 19 amino acids. The germline gives CDR1 TSWWSYY, CDR2 QGS. Here the CDR3 DNA reads TGTGCGCTTGACCAAGGGTCCGGGGGATACCTAAAGAGCACCGATAAACTCATCTTT. This encodes CALDQGSGGYLKSTDKLIF.